What follows are 21 T cell receptor beta chains derived from one specimen sequenced in a study of T cells in Graves' hyperthyroidism and ophthalmopathy. RNA transcripts served as the template for amplifying TCR beta CDR3 regions. Using the HTBI primer set, a first-round RT-PCR was run on the TCR CDR3. From the multiplex PCR reads, TCRdb called clonotypes with MiXCR, one entry per CDR3 protein. The sample has around 600,000 distinct CDR3 sequences, about 15% seen once; the top ten hold approximately 12%. The sample was blood. The source is a woman between 50 and 59 years old with Graves' ophthalmopathy.

The CDR3 bases are TGCAGCGTTGGTGCAACTAATGAAAAACTGTTTTTT. Its translation: CSVGATNEKLFF. This chain uses TRBV29-1 with TRBJ1-4, with unresolved D. Between the trimmed V and J ends, which lost 4 bases and 0 bases, there was a span of 3 bases. Germline assignment: CDR1 SQVTM and CDR2 ANQGSEA. This CDR3 is built from 12 residues.

In this sample, this clonotype turned up many times. The gene calls are TRBV2 and TRBJ2-7; the D gene could be TRBD1 or TRBD2 (5 bases each). Trimming shortened V by 7 bases and J by 3 bases, and 19 bases separated the two germline ends. This CDR3 region has 15 residues. The germline V gene encodes CDR1 SNHLY and CDR2 FYNNEI. For the CDR3, the DNA is TGTGCCAGCAAGGGGTCAGGGAGTAGGTACTACGAGCAGTACTTC. Its translation is CASKGSGSRYYEQYF.

This chain joins TRBV28 and TRBJ2-4, with 8 bases fitting TRBD1. V dropped 2 bases and J dropped 1; count of bases not matched to a gene: 4. The CDR3 spans 16 residues. Germline V gene lookup returns CDR1 MDHEN and CDR2 SYDVKM. CDR3 sequence reads: CASSLAGGFAKNIQYF. CDR3 sequence (DNA): TGTGCCAGCAGTTTAGCAGGGGGCTTTGCCAAAAACATTCAGTACTTC.

This clonotype was seen repeatedly, ten times or more. The V and J genes are TRBV28 and TRBJ2-1, with TRBD1 matching over 10 bases. V dropped 5 bases and J dropped 6; count of bases not matched to a gene: 10. The CDR3 runs 16 residues. Germline CDR1 and CDR2: MDHEN and SYDVKM. The CDR3 sequence is CASSTLDRGHFNEQFF. CDR3 coding DNA: TGTGCCAGCAGTACGCTAGACAGGGGGCATTTCAATGAGCAGTTCTTC.

Regarding this clonotype: A much larger clone differs by one base, so this may be a read error. This sequence joins TRBV7-3 and TRBJ2-5; D is possibly TRBD1 or TRBD2 (5 bases each). The CDR3 runs to 13 residues. Trimming cost V 5 bases and J 5 bases, with 12 bases left between them. Germline values: CDR1 SGHTA, CDR2 FQGTGA. The CDR3 DNA sequence: TGTGCCAGCAGCGGGGGTGGTTGGGAGACCCAGTACTTC. Translated: CASSGGGWETQYF.

The chain employs TRBV20-1 and TRBJ1-6, with 7 bases identical to TRBD1. Unmatched junction bases numbered 11, after V lost 6 bases and J lost 6 bases. This CDR3 has 15 residues. CDR1 DFQATT and CDR2 SNEGSKA come from the germline V gene (reference sequence). The CDR3 spells CSANLQGNFNSPLHF. DNA for the CDR3: TGCAGTGCCAACCTACAGGGGAACTTTAATTCACCCCTCCACTTT.

At least ten counts were recorded for this clonotype. In nucleotides, the CDR3 is TGTGCCAGCAGCGAATCGGGGGGCGAGCAGTTCTTC. Its protein product is CASSESGGEQFF. J is TRBJ2-1 and V is TRBV7-3; D possibly corresponds to TRBD2 (7 bases). CDR1 is SGHTA and CDR2 is FQGTGA in the germline V gene. This CDR3 comprises 12 residues. Trimming shortened V by 5 bases and J by 10 bases, and 12 bases separated the two germline ends.

This clonotype was counted only a few times. The chain uses TRBV5-4 and TRBJ2-2; D possibly corresponds to TRBD1 (6 bases). CDR1 is SGHNT and CDR2 is YYREEE in the germline V gene (reference sequence). V lost 1 base to trimming and J lost 7 bases, with 11 bases between them. The CDR3 sequence is 14 residues long. The CDR3 loop is CASSLTGSDGELFF. In DNA form, the CDR3 reads TGTGCCAGCAGCTTGACAGGGTCGGACGGGGAGCTGTTTTTT.

Ten or more counts support this clonotype. This chain uses TRBV28 with TRBJ2-7, with D perhaps matching TRBD1 or TRBD2 (7 bases each). Germline V lookup: CDR1 MDHEN, CDR2 SYDVKM. Trimming removed 7 bases at V and 7 bases at J, with 26 bases between. This CDR3 is built from 16 residues. The chain's CDR3 is CASTIREGRGWREQYF. DNA for the CDR3: TGTGCCAGCACCATCAGGGAGGGCAGGGGGTGGAGAGAGCAGTACTTC.

This clonotype was detected ten times or more. The chain uses TRBV12-3 or TRBV12-4 and TRBJ2-5, with 9 bases matching TRBD1. The ends lost 4 bases at V and 4 bases at J; junction bases unmatched: 7. The CDR3 is 15 residues long. CDR3 in DNA: TGTGCCAGCAGTTGGGCAACAGGGGGCAGAGAGACCCAGTACTTC. Its protein is CASSWATGGRETQYF.

V gene TRBV20-1 combines with J gene TRBJ1-1, with a weak D call TRBD1 (5 bases). The germline V gene encodes CDR1 DFQATT and CDR2 SNEGSKA (reference sequence). This CDR3 region has 13 residues. V was shortened by 0 bases and J by 8 bases, with 13 bases between the two germline ends. CDR3 sequence (DNA): TGCAGTGCTAGAGATCCGGGACGGTTAGAAGCTTTCTTT. As protein: CSARDPGRLEAFF.

This clonotype was counted at least ten times. This chain uses TRBV12-3 or TRBV12-4 with TRBJ2-7; the D gene is possibly TRBD2 (6 bases). The CDR3 runs to 15 residues. V lost 5 bases and J 2 bases, leaving 16 bases between the germline ends. As DNA, the CDR3 is TGTGCCAGCAGTCTGGGTGGGACTTCAACCTACGAGCAGTACTTC. Translated: CASSLGGTSTYEQYF.

V gene TRBV29-1 combines with J gene TRBJ1-1; no clear D. Trimming cost V 4 bases and J 0 bases, with 12 bases left between them. The CDR3 totals 14 residues. From germline, CDR1 is SQVTM and CDR2 ANQGSEA. CDR3 sequence reads: CSVGAGGMNTEAFF. The CDR3 nucleotides read TGCAGCGTTGGGGCAGGAGGCATGAACACTGAAGCTTTCTTT.

This clonotype was seen ten or more times. V and J are TRBV6-2 or TRBV6-3 and TRBJ2-7, with D possibly matching TRBD2 (7 bases). Germline V gene sequence: CDR1 MNHEY, CDR2 SVGEGT. This CDR3 region has 15 residues. Trimming took 2 bases from V and 2 from J, leaving 13 bases between them. CDR3 sequence reads: CASSYVAGATYEQYF. CDR3 nucleotides: TGTGCCAGCAGTTACGTGGCGGGGGCCACCTACGAGCAGTACTTC.

The chain couples TRBV9 to TRBJ2-4; D unclear. The CDR3 consists of 16 residues. Germline lookup yields CDR1 SGDLS and CDR2 YYNGEE. Trimming took off 0 bases at V and 6 bases at J, with 16 bases between the two ends. DNA of the CDR3: TGTGCCAGCAGCGTAGATATGAGGTCCTCGGGAAACATTCAGTACTTC. Translating it yields CASSVDMRSSGNIQYF.

This clonotype was counted a few times. The chain combines TRBV6-1 with TRBJ2-2; 11 nucleotides align to TRBD2. The length of the CDR3 is 15 residues. V was clipped by 6 bases and J by 5 bases; unmatched bases: 5. Germline V CDR1 and CDR2: MNHNS, SASEGT. Here the CDR3 reads CASSPTSGKTGELFF. Here the CDR3 DNA reads TGTGCCAGCAGCCCGACTAGCGGGAAGACCGGGGAGCTGTTTTTT.

This clonotype was seen repeatedly, ten times or more. This chain joins TRBV7-2 and TRBJ2-7, with 8 bases fitting TRBD1. Trimming removed 1 base from V and 6 bases from J; junction bases left unmatched: 8. The CDR3 runs 15 residues. Germline CDR1 and CDR2: SGHTA and FQGNSA. The CDR3 loop is CASSLVSRGQGEQYF. The CDR3 nucleotides are TGTGCCAGCAGCTTAGTCTCCAGGGGGCAGGGCGAGCAGTACTTC.

Ten or more counts support this clonotype. The chain employs TRBV11-3 and TRBJ2-1; D could derive from TRBD1 or TRBD2 (7 bases each). The ends were cut back, 3 bases at V and 8 bases at J, with 17 bases in the middle. The CDR3 spans 15 residues. CDR1 and CDR2 from the germline V gene are SGHNT and YENEEA. The CDR3 sequence is CASSFSGRGRHEQFF. The CDR3 nucleotides are TGTGCCAGCAGCTTTTCAGGGAGGGGGCGGCATGAGCAGTTCTTC.

The sample holds a few counts of this clonotype. The V call is TRBV11-2, the J call TRBJ1-1; tentatively, D is TRBD1 (6 bases). The length of the CDR3 is 14 residues. Germline V gives CDR1 SGHAT, CDR2 FQNNGV. Trimming shortened V by 5 bases and J by 1 base, and 11 bases separated the two germline ends. CDR3 in amino acids: CASSNQGRNTEAFF. The CDR3, as DNA: TGTGCCAGCAGCAACCAGGGGAGGAACACTGAAGCTTTCTTT. The full variable domain, its missing parts supplied by reference TRBV11-2 and TRBJ1-1, is EAGVAQSPRYKIIEKRQSVAFWCNPISGHATLYWYQQILGQGPKLLIQFQNNGVVDDSQLPKDRFSAERLKGVDSTLKIQPAKLEDSAVYLCASSNQGRNTEAFFGQGTRLTVV.

This clonotype was observed once. The chain combines TRBV20-1 with TRBJ2-1; D possibly corresponds to TRBD1 (5 bases). CDR3 length: 15 amino acids. V dropped 5 bases and J dropped 1 base, with 15 bases sitting between them. CDR1 and CDR2 (germline): DFQATT, SNEGSKA (reference sequence). In DNA form, the CDR3 reads TGCAGTGCTGGCCCTTGGGGCGGTTCCTACAATGAGCAGTTCTTC. Encoded protein: CSAGPWGGSYNEQFF.

V usage is TRBV6-2 or TRBV6-3 and J usage is TRBJ2-5, with 8 bases matching TRBD1. Germline values: CDR1 MNHEY, CDR2 SVGEGT. The CDR3 sequence is 13 residues long. The V gene end was trimmed by 7 bases and the J gene end by 6 bases; junction bases not matched to a gene: 7. The CDR3 region has the DNA TGTGCCAGCAACAACCAGGGGGCTCAGACCCAGTACTTC. Protein: CASNNQGAQTQYF.